The T cell receptor (beta chain) described here comes from a study of blood T cell repertoires in COVID-19. Study-level information: T cells, B-cell-depleted T cells, or PBMCs supplied cDNA or gDNA.

This clone was counted between two and nine times. Germline CDR1 reads SGHVS; CDR2 reads FQNEAQ. Trimming left V 5 bases short and J 1 base short, with 12 bases between. There are 15 residues in the CDR3. Assay used: immunoSEQ multiplex PCR; TCRdb lists only in-frame clones, some missing. The sample has roughly 250,000 clones; around 85% are singletons. The TCR comes from a woman in her twenties or thirties with COVID-19, enrolled during active disease. The specimen sequenced was peripheral blood. The rearrangement links TRBV7-8 to TRBJ1-5, with D perhaps TRBD1 (5 bases). The DNA for the CDR3 is TGTGCCAGCAGCCTCGGGACTCTAAGCAATCAGCCCCAGCATTTT. Amino acid sequence: CASSLGTLSNQPQHF. Filled out from reference TRBV7-8 and TRBJ1-5, the complete variable domain reads GAGVSQSPRYKVAKRGQDVALRCDPISGHVSLFWYQQALGQGPEFLTYFQNEAQLDKSGLPSDRFFAERPEGSVSTLKIQRTQQEDSAVYLCASSLGTLSNQPQHFGDGTRLSIL.